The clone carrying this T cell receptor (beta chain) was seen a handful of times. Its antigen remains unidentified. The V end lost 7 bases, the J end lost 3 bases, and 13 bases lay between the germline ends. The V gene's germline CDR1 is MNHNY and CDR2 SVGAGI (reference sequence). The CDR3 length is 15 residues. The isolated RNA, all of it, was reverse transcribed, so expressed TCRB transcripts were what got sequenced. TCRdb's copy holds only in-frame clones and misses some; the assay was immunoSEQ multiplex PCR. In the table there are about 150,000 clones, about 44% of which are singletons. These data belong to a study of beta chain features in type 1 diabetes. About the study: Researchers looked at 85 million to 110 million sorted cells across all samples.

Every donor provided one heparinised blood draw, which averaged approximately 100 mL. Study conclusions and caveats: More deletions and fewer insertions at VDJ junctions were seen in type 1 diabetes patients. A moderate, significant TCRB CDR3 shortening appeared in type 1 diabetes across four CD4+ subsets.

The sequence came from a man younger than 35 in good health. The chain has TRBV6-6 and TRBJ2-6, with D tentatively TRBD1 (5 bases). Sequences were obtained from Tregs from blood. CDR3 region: CASTKDSYGANVLTF. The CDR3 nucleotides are TGTGCCAGCACGAAAGACAGTTATGGGGCCAACGTCCTGACTTTC.